This T cell receptor (beta chain) was recovered during a study of post-analysis software for immune sequencing data (dated by TCRdb to the mid-2010s). As for the study more broadly: Disease courses on record covered relapsing-remitting, secondary progressive and progressive-relapsing multiple sclerosis, though some patients had no subtype annotation. The patient repertoires were set against 11 previously published healthy control repertoires from donors whose ages ranged from roughly 6 to 27 years. A subset of samples was prepared in parallel using single-end sample barcoding, then pooled and co-amplified after Illumina adapter ligation. Overall results and qualifications from the work: Direct clustering with F measure showed strong co-clustering of samples prepared in the same batch, prompting a batch-effect correction. Significantly lower normalized Chao1 diversity was found in multiple sclerosis patients than in controls, suggesting substantial peripheral T-cell clonal expansion. Patients showed significantly higher frequencies than controls for several TRBV segments, among them TRBV5-6, TRBV5-1 and TRBV20-1. The control group was slightly older than the multiple sclerosis patient group.

TCR beta repertoires were profiled from peripheral blood of 10 to 15 young patients with multiple sclerosis to demonstrate the VDJtools post-analysis software. The multiple sclerosis patients were children and adolescents between roughly 6 and 16 years of age. Based on the germline V gene (reference sequence), the CDR1 and CDR2 sequences are SEHNR and FQNEAQ. V is cut by 5 bases and J by 0 bases, and the space between the germline ends is 15 bases. From the cysteine through the phenylalanine, the CDR3 covers 16 amino acids. This entry keeps only the CDR3 DNA: 48 bases, framed from base 1. Turning to this clonotype: Its cognate antigen has yet to be identified. No per-base quality is available; no much larger clone lies one base away.

The library was generated by PCR. Sequencing was performed on an Illumina HiSeq 2500. To reduce PCR and sequencing biases, unique molecular identifiers were incorporated into the TCR beta cDNA libraries. Approximately 500,000 cDNA molecules were obtained per 1 to 10 million input T cells, so each molecule approximated one T cell. The patient libraries were prepared and sequenced using the same protocol as the earlier healthy control dataset. Samples belonging to the same batch were prepared together, multiplexed and sequenced on a shared HiSeq lane. The original methods were these. MIGEC was used to process the raw barcoded reads, and molecular identifier groups with only a single read were discarded before consensus assembly and CDR3 extraction. Clonotype tables were post-analysed with VDJtools, and diversity was normalized by down-sampling all datasets to the smallest sample size. Repertoire overlap clustering matched CDR3 amino acid but not nucleotide sequences to correct batch-related cross-sample contamination. TCRdb trimmed the raw reads at Q25, called clones with MiXCR and kept productive beta chains. Every distinct CDR3 protein forms one entry, paired with its most common genes and DNA. The V and J calls come from TCRdb's annotation, not from the publication. This sample gives 380,000 or so distinct CDR3 sequences in total; approximately 33% of them show up just once. The ten largest make up roughly an eighth of the sample.

The source material was blood. This TCR came from a girl aged 10-17 years with multiple sclerosis. The receptor chain draws on TRBV7-9 and TRBJ2-3; matching of 5 bases hints at TRBD1 as the D gene. The CDR3 region: CASSPTWGGSTDTQYF. The DNA sequence follows: TGTGCCAGCAGCCCCACGTGGGGCGGTAGCACAGATACGCAGTATTTT. With the rest looked up from the reference TRBV7-9 and TRBJ2-3 genes rather than sequenced, the full variable domain is DTGVSQNPRHKITKRGQNVTFRCDPISEHNRLYWYRQTLGQGPEFLTYFQNEAQLEKSRLLSDRFSAERPKGSFSTLEIQRTEQGDSAMYLCASSPTWGGSTDTQYFGPGTRLTVL.